This T cell receptor beta chain was profiled in a study of chemoradiotherapy in HPV16-positive cancers. Whole-study results and caveats: Candidate HPV-specific clones and E7-related TCR motifs grew in tumor during treatment. For HPV16-positive patients, expanding HPV-responsive T cells associated with longer recurrence-free survival.

With respect to this clone: What it binds is unknown.

Over chemoradiotherapy, repertoires were sampled more than once. Germline V lookup: CDR1 WNHNN, CDR2 SYGVQD (reference sequence). V was clipped by 4 bases and J by 7 bases; unmatched bases: 10. The CDR3 has 16 amino acids. Some clones are missing from TCRdb's copy, which holds only in-frame ones; the method was immunoSEQ multiplex PCR. Of 20,000 to 30,000 clones in the sample, roughly 87% were seen once. The clonotype comes from a human donor with HPV-associated anogenital cancer. The gene calls are TRBV10-1 and TRBJ2-2, with 9 bases fitting TRBD1. The source material was blood, sampled from a patient who underwent chemoradiotherapy. Here the CDR3 DNA reads TGCGCCAGCAGTGTGTTGGACAGGGGTATCGACGGGGAGCTGTTTTTT. Its protein product is CASSVLDRGIDGELFF.